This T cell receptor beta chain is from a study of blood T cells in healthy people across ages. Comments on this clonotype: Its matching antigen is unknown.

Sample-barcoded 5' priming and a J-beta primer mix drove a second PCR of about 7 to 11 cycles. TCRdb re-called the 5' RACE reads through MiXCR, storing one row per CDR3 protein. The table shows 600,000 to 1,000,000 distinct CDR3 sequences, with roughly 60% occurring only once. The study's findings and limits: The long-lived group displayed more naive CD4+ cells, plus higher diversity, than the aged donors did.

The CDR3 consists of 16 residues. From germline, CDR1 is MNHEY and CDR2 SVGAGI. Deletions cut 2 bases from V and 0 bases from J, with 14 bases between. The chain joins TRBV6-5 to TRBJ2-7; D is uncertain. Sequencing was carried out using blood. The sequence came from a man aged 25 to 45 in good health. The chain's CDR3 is CASSYSLRPLSYEQYF. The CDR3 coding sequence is TGTGCCAGCAGTTACAGTCTGCGTCCCCTCTCCTACGAGCAGTACTTC.